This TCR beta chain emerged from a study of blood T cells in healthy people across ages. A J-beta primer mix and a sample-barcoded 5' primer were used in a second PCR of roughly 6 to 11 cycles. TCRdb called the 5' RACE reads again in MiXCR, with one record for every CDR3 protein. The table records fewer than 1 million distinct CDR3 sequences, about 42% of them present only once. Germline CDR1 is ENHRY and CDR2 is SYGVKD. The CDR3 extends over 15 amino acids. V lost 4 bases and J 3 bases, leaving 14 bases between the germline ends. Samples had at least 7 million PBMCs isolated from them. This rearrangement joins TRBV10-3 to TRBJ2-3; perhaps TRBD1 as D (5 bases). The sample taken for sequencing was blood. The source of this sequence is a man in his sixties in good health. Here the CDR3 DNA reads TGTGCCATCAGTGCCTTGACAGAGGAAACAGATACGCAGTATTTT. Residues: CAISALTEETDTQYF.